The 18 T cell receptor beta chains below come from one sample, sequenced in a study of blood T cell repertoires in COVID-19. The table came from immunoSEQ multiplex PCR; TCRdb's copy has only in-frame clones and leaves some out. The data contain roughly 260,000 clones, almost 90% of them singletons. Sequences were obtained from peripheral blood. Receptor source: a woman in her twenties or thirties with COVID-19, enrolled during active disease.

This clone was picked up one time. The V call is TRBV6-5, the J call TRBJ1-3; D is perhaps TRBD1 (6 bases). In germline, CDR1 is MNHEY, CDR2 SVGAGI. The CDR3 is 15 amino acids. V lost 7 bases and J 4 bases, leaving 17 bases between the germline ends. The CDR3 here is CASITGRGLGNTIYF. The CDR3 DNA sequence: TGTGCCAGCATTACAGGGCGGGGGTTGGGAAACACCATATATTTT.

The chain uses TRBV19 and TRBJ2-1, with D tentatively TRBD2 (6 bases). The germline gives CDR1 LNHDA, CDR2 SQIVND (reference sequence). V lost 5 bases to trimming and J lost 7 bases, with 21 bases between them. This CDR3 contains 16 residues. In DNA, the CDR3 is TGTGCCAGTAGTTTTTCGTCGGCTGGGGGGAGTAATGAGCAGTTCTTC. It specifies CASSFSSAGGSNEQFF. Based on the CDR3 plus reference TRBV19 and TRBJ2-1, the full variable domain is DGGITQSPKYLFRKEGQNVTLSCEQNLNHDAMYWYRQDPGQGLRLIYYSQIVNDFQKGDIAEGYSVSREKKESFPLTVTSAQKNPTAFYLCASSFSSAGGSNEQFFGPGTRLTVL.

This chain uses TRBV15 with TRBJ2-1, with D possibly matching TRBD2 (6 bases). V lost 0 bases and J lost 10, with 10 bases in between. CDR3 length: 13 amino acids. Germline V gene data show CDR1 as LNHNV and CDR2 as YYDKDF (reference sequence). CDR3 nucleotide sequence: TGTGCCACCAGCAGAGATCGGGGGTCGGAGCAGTTCTTC. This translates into CATSRDRGSEQFF.

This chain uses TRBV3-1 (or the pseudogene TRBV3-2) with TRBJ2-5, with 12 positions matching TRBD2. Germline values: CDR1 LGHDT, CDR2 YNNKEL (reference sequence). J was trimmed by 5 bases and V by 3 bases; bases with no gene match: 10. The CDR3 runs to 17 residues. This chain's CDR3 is CASSQSLAGGPEETQYF. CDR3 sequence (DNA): TGTGCCAGCAGCCAGAGTCTAGCGGGAGGGCCGGAGGAGACCCAGTACTTC.

The CDR3 region has the DNA TGTGCCAGCAGCCACGGCGGGTGGGAGCAGTACTTC. Protein: CASSHGGWEQYF. This sequence joins TRBV14 and TRBJ2-7; the D gene is possibly TRBD2 (5 bases). The CDR3 length is 12 residues. Trimming took off 3 bases at V and 7 bases at J, with 10 bases between the two ends. Germline V gene data show CDR1 as SGHDN and CDR2 as FVKESK.

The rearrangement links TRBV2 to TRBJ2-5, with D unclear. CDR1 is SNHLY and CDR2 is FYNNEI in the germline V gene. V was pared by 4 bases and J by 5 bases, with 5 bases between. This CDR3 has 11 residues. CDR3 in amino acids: CASSVEETQYF. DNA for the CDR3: TGTGCCAGCAGTGTAGAGGAGACCCAGTACTTC.

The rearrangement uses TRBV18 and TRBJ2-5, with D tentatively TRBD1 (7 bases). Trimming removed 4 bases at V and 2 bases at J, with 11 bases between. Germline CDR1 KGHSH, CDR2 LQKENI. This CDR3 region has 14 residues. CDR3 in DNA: TGTGCCAGCTCACGCGGGACAGCTCAAGAGACCCAGTACTTC. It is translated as CASSRGTAQETQYF.

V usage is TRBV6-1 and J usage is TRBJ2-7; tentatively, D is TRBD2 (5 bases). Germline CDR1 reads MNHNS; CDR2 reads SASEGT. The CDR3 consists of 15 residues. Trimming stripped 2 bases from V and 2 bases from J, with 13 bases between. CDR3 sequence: CASSESRGNAYEQYF. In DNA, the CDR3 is TGTGCCAGCAGTGAATCAAGAGGGAACGCCTACGAGCAGTACTTC.

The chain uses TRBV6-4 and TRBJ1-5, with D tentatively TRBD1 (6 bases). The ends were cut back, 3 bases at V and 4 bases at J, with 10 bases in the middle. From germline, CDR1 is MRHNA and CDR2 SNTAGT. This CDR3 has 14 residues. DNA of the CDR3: TGTGCCAGCAGTGAGGGGGCAGGAAATCAGCCCCAGCATTTT. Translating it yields CASSEGAGNQPQHF.

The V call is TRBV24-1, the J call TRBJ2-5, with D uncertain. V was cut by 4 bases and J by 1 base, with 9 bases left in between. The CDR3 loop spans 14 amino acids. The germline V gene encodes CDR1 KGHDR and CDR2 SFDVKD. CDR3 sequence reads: CATSDRHIQETQYF. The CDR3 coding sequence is TGTGCCACCAGTGACAGACACATCCAAGAGACCCAGTACTTC.

The CDR3 nucleotides read TGTGCCAGCAGTTCGGGGAGGGGGGGGAACACTGAAGCTTTCTTT. It encodes CASSSGRGGNTEAFF. The chain couples TRBV6-6 to TRBJ1-1; TRBD1 might be the D (6 bases). The CDR3 has 15 amino acids. Deletions cut 4 bases from V and 1 base from J, with 13 bases between. In germline, CDR1 is MNHNY, CDR2 SVGAGI (reference sequence).

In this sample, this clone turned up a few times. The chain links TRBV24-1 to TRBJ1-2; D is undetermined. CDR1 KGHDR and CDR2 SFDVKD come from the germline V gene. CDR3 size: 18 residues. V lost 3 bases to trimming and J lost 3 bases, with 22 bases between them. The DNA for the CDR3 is TGTGCCACCAGTGATAACCCAGCGGGAACGGCTACGGACTATGGCTACACCTTC. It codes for CATSDNPAGTATDYGYTF.

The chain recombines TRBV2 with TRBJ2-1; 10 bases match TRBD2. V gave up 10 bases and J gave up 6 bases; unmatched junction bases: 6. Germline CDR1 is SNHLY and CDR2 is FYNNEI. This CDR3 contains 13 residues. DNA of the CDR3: TGTGCCAACAGCGGGAGGGCCTCCAATGAGCAGTTCTTC. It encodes CANSGRASNEQFF.

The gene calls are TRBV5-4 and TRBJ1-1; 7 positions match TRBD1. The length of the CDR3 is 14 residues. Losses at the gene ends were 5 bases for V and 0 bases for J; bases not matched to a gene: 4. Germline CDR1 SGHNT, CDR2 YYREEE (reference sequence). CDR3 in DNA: TGTGCCAGCAGACAAACAGGGGTGAACACTGAAGCTTTCTTT. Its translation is CASRQTGVNTEAFF.

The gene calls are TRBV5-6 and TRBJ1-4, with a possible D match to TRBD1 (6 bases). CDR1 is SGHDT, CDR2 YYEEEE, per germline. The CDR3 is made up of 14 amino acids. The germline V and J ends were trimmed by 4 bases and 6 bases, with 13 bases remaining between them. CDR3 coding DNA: TGTGCCAGCAGCCATAAGGGGGTCGATGAAAAACTGTTTTTT. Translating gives CASSHKGVDEKLFF. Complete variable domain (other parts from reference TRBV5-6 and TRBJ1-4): DAGVTQSPTHLIKTRGQQVTLRCSPKSGHDTVSWYQQALGQGPQFIFQYYEEEERQRGNFPDRFSGHQFPNYSSELNVNALLLGDSALYLCASSHKGVDEKLFFGSGTQLSVL.

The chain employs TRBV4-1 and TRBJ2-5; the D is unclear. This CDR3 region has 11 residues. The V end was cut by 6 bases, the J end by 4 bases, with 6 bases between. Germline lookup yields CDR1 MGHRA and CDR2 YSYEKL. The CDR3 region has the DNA TGCGCCAGCAGGTACGGAGAGACCCAGTACTTC. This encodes CASRYGETQYF.

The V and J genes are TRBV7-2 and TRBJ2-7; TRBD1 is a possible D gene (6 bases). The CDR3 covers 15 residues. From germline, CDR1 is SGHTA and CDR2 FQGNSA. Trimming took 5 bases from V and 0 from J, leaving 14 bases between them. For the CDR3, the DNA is TGTGCCAGCAGCCCGACAGGCCCTTACTCCTACGAGCAGTACTTC. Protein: CASSPTGPYSYEQYF.

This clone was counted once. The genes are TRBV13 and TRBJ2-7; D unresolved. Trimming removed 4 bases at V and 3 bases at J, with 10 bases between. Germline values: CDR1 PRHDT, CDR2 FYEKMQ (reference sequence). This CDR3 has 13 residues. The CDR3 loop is CASSSTEYYEQYF. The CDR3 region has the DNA TGTGCCAGCAGCTCTACCGAATACTACGAGCAGTACTTC.